The rows below give T cell receptor beta chains drawn from one sample of a study of metastatic and nonmetastatic thyroid tumors. TCRdb recomputed clones from the PCR reads via MiXCR. The repertoire holds approximately 37,000 clones, with about 15% as singletons. Source material: blood. The receptors stem from a male donor with papillary thyroid cancer or a benign thyroid nodule (not recorded which). Some clones in this sample may be carry-over from other donors' samples. Each CDR3 is given with its conserved first and last residue. The order of the fields is J gene, D gene, clone size, V gene, CDR3 protein, CDR3 DNA. D genes are given only for firm matches. For some rows the clone size is stated as once, few or many, or as a class when expanded; others skip it.

>TRBJ1-2|NA|many|TRBV30
CAWSFSGRDGYTF
TGTGCCTGGAGTTTCTCAGGGAGGGATGGCTACACCTTC
>TRBJ2-7|TRBD1|NA|TRBV28
CARSLTGTGDFHSYEQYF
TGTGCCAGAAGCTTGACCGGGACAGGGGACTTTCATTCCTACGAGCAGTACTTC
>TRBJ1-1|NA|many|TRBV20-1
CSARGSTEAFF
TGCAGTGCTAGAGGGAGCACTGAAGCTTTCTTT
>TRBJ1-2|NA|NA|TRBV3-1
CASSQGTRVLRSYTF
TGTGCCAGCAGCCAAGGGACGAGGGTCCTCCGAAGCTACACCTTC
>TRBJ2-3|NA|many|TRBV3-1
CASSRDTTTDTQYF
TGTGCCAGCAGCAGGGACACGACCACAGATACGCAGTATTTT
>TRBJ2-7|TRBD2|medium-sized|TRBV12-3/TRBV12-4
CASSSYRGGATSYEQYF
TGTGCCAGCAGTTCTTATCGGGGGGGAGCTACCTCCTACGAGCAGTACTTC
>TRBJ1-2|TRBD1|many|TRBV18
CASSPPNRGGGYTF
TGTGCCAGCTCACCACCGAACAGGGGAGGAGGCTACACCTTC
>TRBJ1-5|NA|NA|TRBV12-3/TRBV12-4
CASSPGTPYQPQHF
TGTGCCAGCAGTCCCGGGACACCGTATCAGCCCCAGCATTTT
>TRBJ1-2|TRBD1|many|TRBV30
CAWSVEGGRGGDGYTF
TGTGCCTGGAGTGTAGAAGGGGGCCGGGGTGGGGATGGCTACACCTTC
>TRBJ1-2|NA|many|TRBV7-2
CAIRLNYGYTF
TGTGCCATCCGACTGAACTATGGCTACACCTTC
>TRBJ2-2|NA|many|TRBV5-1
CASSLAWGNTGELFF
TGCGCCAGCAGCTTGGCGTGGGGAAACACCGGGGAGCTGTTTTTT
>TRBJ1-1|NA|many|TRBV20-1
CSAKNQPMNTEAFF
TGCAGTGCCAAGAACCAGCCCATGAACACTGAAGCTTTCTTT
>TRBJ2-7|NA|many|TRBV15
CATSRDRGATYEQYF
TGTGCCACCAGCAGAGATCGCGGCGCCACCTACGAGCAGTACTTC
>TRBJ2-7|NA|once|TRBV20-1
CSAPRGGGSYEQYF
TGCAGTGCTCCCCGCGGGGGCGGCTCCTACGAGCAGTACTTC
>TRBJ1-1|NA|few|TRBV28
CASSLIGRVRGAFF
TGTGCCAGCAGTTTGATCGGCAGGGTAAGGGGGGCTTTCTTT
>TRBJ1-1|NA|many|TRBV5-1
CASSLERSTEAFF
TGCGCCAGCAGCCTGGAAAGAAGCACTGAAGCTTTCTTT
>TRBJ2-2|TRBD2|many|TRBV10-3
CAINPSGRESGELFF
TGTGCCATCAATCCTAGCGGGAGAGAGAGCGGGGAGCTGTTTTTT
>TRBJ1-1|NA|NA|TRBV20-1
CSAREGVVNTEAFF
TGCAGTGCTAGAGAGGGGGTGGTGAACACTGAAGCTTTCTTT
>TRBJ2-7|NA|many|TRBV28
CASSSPMGAYEQYF
TGTGCCAGCAGTTCCCCCATGGGGGCCTACGAGCAGTACTTC
>TRBJ2-3|NA|many|TRBV14
CASSQDRISTDTQYF
TGTGCCAGCAGCCAAGACCGGATTAGCACAGATACGCAGTATTTT
>TRBJ2-1|TRBD2|many|TRBV7-3
CASSPKASGTSRGQFF
TGTGCCAGCAGCCCAAAGGCTAGCGGGACCTCCCGAGGGCAGTTCTTC
>TRBJ2-1|TRBD2|many|TRBV7-2
CASSAGRGEAEQFF
TGTGCCAGCAGCGCCGGGAGGGGGGAGGCTGAGCAGTTCTTC
>TRBJ2-1|NA|many|TRBV6-2/TRBV6-3
CASKSVSSSYNEQFF
TGTGCCAGCAAGAGCGTTAGTAGCTCCTACAATGAGCAGTTCTTC
>TRBJ2-3|TRBD1|many|TRBV7-6
CASSLRTGSKDTQYF
TGTGCCAGCAGCTTAAGGACAGGGTCGAAAGATACGCAGTATTTT
>TRBJ1-2|NA|few|TRBV7-2
CASSLRGYGYTF
TGTGCCAGCAGCTTGAGGGGTTATGGCTACACCTTC
>TRBJ2-7|NA|many|TRBV5-1
CASSLGSASYEQYF
TGCGCCAGCAGCTTGGGAAGCGCCTCCTACGAGCAGTACTTC
>TRBJ2-1|TRBD2|many|TRBV9
CASSTSGSSYNEQFF
TGTGCCAGCAGTACTAGCGGGAGCTCCTACAATGAGCAGTTCTTC
>TRBJ2-5|NA|few|TRBV2
CASSLWDTEETQYF
TGTGCCAGCAGTCTTTGGGACACCGAAGAGACCCAGTACTTC
>TRBJ2-1|TRBD2|many|TRBV9
CASSVGLAGYNEQFF
TGTGCCAGCAGCGTAGGACTAGCGGGATACAATGAGCAGTTCTTC
>TRBJ1-6|TRBD1|many|TRBV27
CASRGGDRTLHF
TGTGCCAGCAGGGGGGGGGACAGGACGCTCCACTTT
>TRBJ2-3|NA|hyperexpanded|TRBV6-1
CASSESQGGLTDTQYF
TGTGCCAGCAGTGAAAGCCAGGGGGGCCTCACAGATACGCAGTATTTT